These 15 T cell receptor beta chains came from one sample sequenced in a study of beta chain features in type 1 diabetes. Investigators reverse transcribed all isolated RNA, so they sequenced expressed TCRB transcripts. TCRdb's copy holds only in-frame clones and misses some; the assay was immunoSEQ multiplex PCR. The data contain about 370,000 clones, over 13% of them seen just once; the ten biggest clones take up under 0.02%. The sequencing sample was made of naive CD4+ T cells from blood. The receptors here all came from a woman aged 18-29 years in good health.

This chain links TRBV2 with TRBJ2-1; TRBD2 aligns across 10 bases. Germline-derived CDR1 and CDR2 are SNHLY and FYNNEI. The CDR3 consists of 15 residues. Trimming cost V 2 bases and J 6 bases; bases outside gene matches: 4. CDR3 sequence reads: CASSELAGEGNEQFF. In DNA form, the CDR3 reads TGTGCCAGCAGTGAACTAGCGGGAGAGGGCAATGAGCAGTTCTTC.

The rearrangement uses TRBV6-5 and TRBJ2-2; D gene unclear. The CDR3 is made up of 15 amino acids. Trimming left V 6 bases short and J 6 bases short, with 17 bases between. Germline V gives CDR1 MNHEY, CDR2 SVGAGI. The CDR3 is CASSLQARVAGELFF. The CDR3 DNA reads TGTGCCAGCAGCCTGCAGGCAAGAGTCGCCGGGGAGCTGTTTTTT.

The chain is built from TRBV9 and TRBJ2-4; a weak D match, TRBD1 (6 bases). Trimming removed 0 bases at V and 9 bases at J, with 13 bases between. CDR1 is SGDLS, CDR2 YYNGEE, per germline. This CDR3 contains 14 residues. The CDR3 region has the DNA TGTGCCAGCAGCGTAGAAGGGGGATTGGGCATTCAGTACTTC. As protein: CASSVEGGLGIQYF.

The CDR3 DNA is TGTGCCAGCAGTTTATCTCCCGGAGCTTTCTTT. It is translated as CASSLSPGAFF. The chain couples TRBV28 to TRBJ1-1; D not certain. CDR3 size: 11 residues. V was shortened by 1 base and J by 10 bases, with 7 bases between the two germline ends. The V gene's germline CDR1 is MDHEN and CDR2 SYDVKM.

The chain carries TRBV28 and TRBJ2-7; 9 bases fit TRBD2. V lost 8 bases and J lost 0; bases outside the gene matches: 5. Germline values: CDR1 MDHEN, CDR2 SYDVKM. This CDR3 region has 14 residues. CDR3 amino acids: CASDSGSPSYEQYF. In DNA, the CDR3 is TGTGCCAGCGATAGCGGGAGCCCCTCCTACGAGCAGTACTTC.

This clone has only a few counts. CDR3 sequence (DNA): TGTGCCTTAAGGGGAACGGCCTCCACTGAAGCTTTCTTT. It codes for CALRGTASTEAFF. The chain has TRBV28 and TRBJ1-1, with TRBD1 as a possible D gene (5 bases). This CDR3 is 13 amino acids long. V dropped 11 bases and J dropped 4 bases, with 17 bases sitting between them. From germline, CDR1 is MDHEN and CDR2 SYDVKM. The full variable domain, its missing parts supplied by reference TRBV28 and TRBJ1-1, is DVKVTQSSRYLVKRTGEKVFLECVQDMDHENMFWYRQDPGLGLRLIYFSYDVKMKEKGDIPEGYSVSREKKERFSLILESASTNQTSMYLCALRGTASTEAFFGQGTRLTVV.

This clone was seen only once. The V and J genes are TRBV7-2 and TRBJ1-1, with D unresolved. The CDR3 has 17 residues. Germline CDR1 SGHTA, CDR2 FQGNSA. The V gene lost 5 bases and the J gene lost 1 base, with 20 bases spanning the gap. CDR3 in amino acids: CASSLRGGRSRNTEAFF. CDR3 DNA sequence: TGTGCCAGCAGCCTCCGCGGAGGGCGGTCCCGGAACACTGAAGCTTTCTTT.

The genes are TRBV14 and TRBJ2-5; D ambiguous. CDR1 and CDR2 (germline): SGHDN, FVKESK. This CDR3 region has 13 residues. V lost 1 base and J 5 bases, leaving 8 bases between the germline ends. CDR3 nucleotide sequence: TGTGCCAGCAGCCAAGTTCCGAGGGAGACCCAGTACTTC. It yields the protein CASSQVPRETQYF. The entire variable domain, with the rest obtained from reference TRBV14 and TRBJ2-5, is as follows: EAGVTQFPSHSVIEKGQTVTLRCDPISGHDNLYWYRRVMGKEIKFLLHFVKESKQDESGMPNNRFLAERTGGTYSTLKVQPAELEDSGVYFCASSQVPRETQYFGPGTRLLVL.

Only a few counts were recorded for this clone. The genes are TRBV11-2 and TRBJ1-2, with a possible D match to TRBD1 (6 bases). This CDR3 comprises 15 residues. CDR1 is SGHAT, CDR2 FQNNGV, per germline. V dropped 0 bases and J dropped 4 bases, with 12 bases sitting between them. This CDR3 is CASSLEGGRGYGYTF. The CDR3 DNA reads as TGTGCCAGCAGCTTAGAGGGCGGCAGGGGCTATGGCTACACCTTC.

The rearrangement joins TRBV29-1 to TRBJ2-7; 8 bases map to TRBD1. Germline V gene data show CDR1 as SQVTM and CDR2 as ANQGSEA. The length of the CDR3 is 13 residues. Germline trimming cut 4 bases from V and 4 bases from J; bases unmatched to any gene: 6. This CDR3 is CSVGAGGGYEQYF. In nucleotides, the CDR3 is TGCAGCGTTGGGGCAGGGGGCGGGTACGAGCAGTACTTC.

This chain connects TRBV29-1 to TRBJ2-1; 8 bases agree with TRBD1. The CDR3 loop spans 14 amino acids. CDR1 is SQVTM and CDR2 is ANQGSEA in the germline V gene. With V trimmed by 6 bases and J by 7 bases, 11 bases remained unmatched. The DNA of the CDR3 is TGCAGCGTAGGGCCCCGGAGACAGGGGAATGAGCAGTTCTTC. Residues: CSVGPRRQGNEQFF.

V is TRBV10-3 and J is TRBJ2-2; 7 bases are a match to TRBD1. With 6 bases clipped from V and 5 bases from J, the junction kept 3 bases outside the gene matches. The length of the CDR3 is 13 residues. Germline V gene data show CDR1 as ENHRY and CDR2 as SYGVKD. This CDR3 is CAIRFRGTGELFF. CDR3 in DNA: TGTGCCATCAGATTCAGGGGGACCGGGGAGCTGTTTTTT.

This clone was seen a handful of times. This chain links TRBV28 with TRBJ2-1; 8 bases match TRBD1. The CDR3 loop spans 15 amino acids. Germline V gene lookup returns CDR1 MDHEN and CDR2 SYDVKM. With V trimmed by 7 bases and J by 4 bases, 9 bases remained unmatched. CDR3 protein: CASTEDRGGYNEQFF. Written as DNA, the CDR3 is TGTGCCAGCACAGAAGACAGGGGCGGTTACAATGAGCAGTTCTTC.

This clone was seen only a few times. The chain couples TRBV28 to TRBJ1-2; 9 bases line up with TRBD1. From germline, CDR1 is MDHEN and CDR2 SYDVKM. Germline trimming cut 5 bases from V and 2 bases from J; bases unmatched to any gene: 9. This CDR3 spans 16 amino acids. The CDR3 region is CASSPTGTGRNYGYTF. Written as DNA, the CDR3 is TGTGCCAGCAGTCCTACAGGGACAGGGCGAAACTATGGCTACACCTTC.

The CDR3 loop reads CASSLTSGQSQETQYF. For the CDR3, the DNA is TGTGCCAGCAGCTTAACTAGCGGGCAGAGCCAAGAGACCCAGTACTTC. The chain combines TRBV7-2 with TRBJ2-5; 9 nucleotides line up with TRBD2. The CDR3 runs to 16 residues. The germline CDR1 and CDR2 sequences are SGHTA and FQGNSA. V was clipped by 2 bases and J by 1 base; unmatched bases: 5.